These 20 T cell receptor beta chains share one sample of origin, sequenced in a study of T cell repertoires in aging, cancer and after chemotherapy. The template was genomic DNA from peripheral blood, not RNA. Rearranged V-D-J TRB sequences were amplified with a mixed TRB-A/B primer pool. TCRdb re-called the multiplex PCR reads with MiXCR, one entry per CDR3 protein. The data contain 2,700 or so distinct CDR3 sequences, approximately 20% of them singletons. Sample: blood. Receptors were obtained from a human donor with a solid tumor.

This clonotype was seen a few times. The chain employs TRBV20-1 and TRBJ1-1; D gene ambiguous. This CDR3 spans 10 amino acids. V lost 6 bases and J lost 13, with 15 bases in between. CDR1 and CDR2 from the germline V gene are DFQATT and SNEGSKA (reference sequence). This chain's CDR3 is CSAVALKLFF. The CDR3 DNA reads TGCAGTGCCGTGGCACTGAAGCTTTTCTTT.

Only a few counts were recorded for this clonotype. The chain employs TRBV13 and TRBJ1-5; 8 nucleotides line up with TRBD1. This CDR3 is 15 amino acids long. V trimming: 0 bases; J trimming: 2 bases; junction bases outside the gene matches: 0. Germline CDR1 and CDR2: PRHDT and FYEKMQ (reference sequence). CDR3 nucleotide sequence: TGTGCCAGCAGCTTAGGGACAGGGGGCAATCAGCCCCAGCATTTT. It codes for CASSLGTGGNQPQHF. Filled out from reference TRBV13 and TRBJ1-5, the complete variable domain reads AAGVIQSPRHLIKEKRETATLKCYPIPRHDTVYWYQQGPGQDPQFLISFYEKMQSDKGSIPDRFSAQQFSDYHSELNMSSLELGDSALYFCASSLGTGGNQPQHFGDGTRLSIL.

This clonotype was picked up a small number of times. The J gene is TRBJ1-2, the V gene TRBV13; 9 nucleotides align to TRBD1. The trim removed 1 base at V and 1 base at J, leaving 1 base unmatched. The CDR3 covers 15 residues. CDR1 is PRHDT, CDR2 FYEKMQ, per germline (reference sequence). The CDR3 loop reads CASSLDRGLNYGYTF. In nucleotides, the CDR3 is TGTGCCAGCAGCTTAGACAGGGGGCTTAACTATGGCTACACCTTC.

This clonotype is labeled as medium-sized. The rearrangement joins TRBV15 to TRBJ1-5, with D unclear. Trimming removed 0 bases from V and 7 bases from J, with 19 bases in between. CDR3 length equals 17 residues. Per germline, CDR1 LNHNV and CDR2 YYDKDF (reference sequence). The CDR3 nucleotides read TGTGCCACCAGCAGAGATCCCGAGTGGCACGCGGGACAGCCCCAGCATTTT. This encodes CATSRDPEWHAGQPQHF.

The chain carries TRBV20-1 and TRBJ2-3; 9 positions match TRBD2. Germline-derived CDR1 and CDR2 are DFQATT and SNEGSKA (reference sequence). The trim removed 5 bases at V and 0 bases at J, leaving 6 bases unmatched. CDR3 size: 15 residues. The DNA for the CDR3 is TGCAGTGCTGGTAGCGGGGGAAGAAGCACAGATACGCAGTATTTT. Its translation is CSAGSGGRSTDTQYF.

V and J are TRBV2 and TRBJ2-1; 7 bases fit TRBD2. CDR1 SNHLY and CDR2 FYNNEI come from the germline V gene. V lost 2 bases, J lost 3 bases, and 4 bases stayed unmatched. The length of the CDR3 is 15 residues. CDR3 DNA: TGTGCCAGCAGTGAACCTAGCGGTTTCTACAATGAGCAGTTCTTC. Its translation is CASSEPSGFYNEQFF.

The chain has TRBV6-5 and TRBJ2-3; the D gene is possibly TRBD1 (6 bases). This CDR3 is built from 16 residues. V was cut by 1 base and J by 1 base, with 12 bases left in between. Per the germline V gene, CDR1 is MNHEY and CDR2 is SVGAGI. The CDR3 DNA reads TGTGCCAGCAGTTACTATGTAGGGGGTCGCACAGATACGCAGTATTTT. This translates into CASSYYVGGRTDTQYF.

CDR3 protein: CSVGLAGGPWETQYF. The DNA of the CDR3 is TGCAGCGTTGGACTAGCGGGGGGGCCTTGGGAGACCCAGTACTTC. V gene TRBV29-1 combines with J gene TRBJ2-5; 14 nucleotides match TRBD2. Looked up from germline, CDR1 is SQVTM and CDR2 is ANQGSEA. The V segment lost 4 bases and the J segment 5 bases; nucleotides outside the gene matches: 6. This CDR3 contains 15 residues.

This clonotype came up a few times. V is TRBV5-1 and J is TRBJ1-3; D gene ambiguous. The germline V and J ends were trimmed by 5 bases and 0 bases, with 18 bases remaining between them. Germline loops: CDR1 SGHRS, CDR2 YFSETQ. The CDR3 extends over 17 amino acids. In nucleotides, the CDR3 is TGCGCCAGCAGTCCGAAGCCCACAGAAACCTCTGGAAACACCATATATTTT. Protein: CASSPKPTETSGNTIYF.

Concerning this clonotype: Just one base apart from a much larger clone, this may be a read error. This chain uses TRBV6-2 or TRBV6-3 with TRBJ2-2; TRBD2 matches at 8 bases. Per germline, CDR1 MNHEY and CDR2 SVGEGT. V lost 4 bases and J lost 7; bases outside the gene matches: 11. The CDR3 has 16 amino acids. The CDR3 here is CASSFRNSGEIGELFF. CDR3 bases: TGTGCCAGCAGTTTCCGGAATAGCGGGGAGATCGGGGAGCTGTTTTTT.

A note on this clonotype: Since a much larger clone is just one base distant, this may be a read error. The rearrangement joins TRBV19 to TRBJ2-7; 7 nucleotides align to TRBD2. CDR1 is LNHDA, CDR2 SQIVND, per germline (reference sequence). CDR3 length equals 18 residues. The CDR3 protein is CASSISLKTSRLPYDQYF. CDR3 DNA sequence: TGTGCCAGTAGTATATCCCTTAAGACTAGCCGACTTCCCTACGACCAGTACTTC.

The chain carries TRBV6-5 and TRBJ2-1, with D tentatively TRBD2 (7 bases). Germline V gene data show CDR1 as MNHEY and CDR2 as SVGAGI. V was trimmed by 6 bases and J by 2 bases, leaving 14 bases between them. The CDR3 is 15 amino acids. CDR3 coding DNA: TGTGCCAGCAGCTCATCGGGGGGCGCCTACAATGAGCAGTTCTTC. It yields the protein CASSSSGGAYNEQFF.

This clonotype is judged medium-sized. This chain links TRBV27 with TRBJ2-7; 9 bases fit TRBD1. Germline V gene data show CDR1 as MNHEY and CDR2 as SMNVEV (reference sequence). J was trimmed by 3 bases and V by 7 bases; bases with no gene match: 16. The CDR3 consists of 17 residues. This CDR3 reads CASNPGQGREVDYEQYF. The CDR3 nucleotides are TGTGCCAGCAATCCGGGACAGGGCAGAGAAGTGGACTACGAGCAGTACTTC.

The rearrangement links TRBV10-1 to TRBJ1-1; no clear D. V dropped 0 bases and J dropped 4 bases, with 9 bases sitting between them. This CDR3 region has 14 residues. Germline CDR1 WNHNN, CDR2 SYGVQD (reference sequence). CDR3 DNA: TGCGCCAGCAGTGAGTCCAGATTCGTCACTGAAGCTTTCTTT. It is translated as CASSESRFVTEAFF.

By share, this clonotype counts as medium-sized. The V gene is TRBV7-2, the J gene TRBJ2-7; D is ambiguous. The CDR3 covers 11 residues. V lost 5 bases, J lost 10 bases, and 12 bases lay in between. Looked up from germline, CDR1 is SGHTA and CDR2 is FQGNSA. The CDR3, as DNA: TGTGCCAGCAGCGCCCGATTCGTTCAGTACTTC. Its protein is CASSARFVQYF. Looking up the rest from reference TRBV7-2 and TRBJ2-7 gives the full variable domain: GAGVSQSPSNKVTEKGKDVELRCDPISGHTALYWYRQSLGQGLEFLIYFQGNSAPDKSGLPSDRFSAERTGGSVSTLTIQRTQQEDSAVYLCASSARFVQYFGPGTRLTVT.

The chain has TRBV20-1 and TRBJ1-1; the match to TRBD1 covers 8 bases. The CDR3 totals 15 residues. CDR1 and CDR2 (germline): DFQATT, SNEGSKA (reference sequence). V trimming: 7 bases; J trimming: 1 base; junction bases outside the gene matches: 11. As DNA, the CDR3 is TGCAGTGTCGACGCCAGGGGGCGGGGGAACACTGAAGCTTTCTTT. It specifies CSVDARGRGNTEAFF.

The CDR3 sequence is CASSLGTGGIYEQYF. For the CDR3, the DNA is TGTGCCAGCAGTTTAGGGACAGGGGGCATCTACGAGCAGTACTTC. The chain combines TRBV12-3 or TRBV12-4 with TRBJ2-7, with 11 bases identical to TRBD1. The trim removed 1 base at V and 3 bases at J, leaving 2 bases unmatched. This CDR3 spans 15 amino acids.

This clonotype is categorized as medium-sized. The chain is built from TRBV5-4 and TRBJ1-4; 7 bases match TRBD1. The CDR3 extends over 16 amino acids. V gave up 4 bases and J gave up 8 bases; unmatched junction bases: 14. Germline V gives CDR1 SGHNT, CDR2 YYREEE (reference sequence). CDR3 sequence reads: CASSPDPTGRSEKLFF. CDR3 nucleotide sequence: TGTGCCAGCAGCCCGGACCCGACAGGGAGGAGCGAAAAACTGTTTTTT.

This chain links TRBV19 with TRBJ2-1; 8 nucleotides align to TRBD1. The CDR3 spans 17 residues. The germline CDR1 and CDR2 sequences are LNHDA and SQIVND (reference sequence). With 4 bases clipped from V and 5 bases from J, the junction kept 13 bases outside the gene matches. The CDR3, as DNA: TGTGCCAGTAGTAAAGATCCGGGACAGGTGGGGGACAATGAGCAGTTCTTC. Amino acid sequence: CASSKDPGQVGDNEQFF.

This clonotype is classed as large. This chain links TRBV10-2 with TRBJ2-3; a possible D gene is TRBD1 (6 bases). CDR1 is WSHSY, CDR2 SAAADI, per germline. Trimming took off 6 bases at V and 2 bases at J, with 15 bases between the two ends. The CDR3 runs 15 residues. The CDR3 region has the DNA TGCGCCAGCAGCGCCGCCAGGGGTCACACAGATACGCAGTATTTT. This sequence encodes CASSAARGHTDTQYF.